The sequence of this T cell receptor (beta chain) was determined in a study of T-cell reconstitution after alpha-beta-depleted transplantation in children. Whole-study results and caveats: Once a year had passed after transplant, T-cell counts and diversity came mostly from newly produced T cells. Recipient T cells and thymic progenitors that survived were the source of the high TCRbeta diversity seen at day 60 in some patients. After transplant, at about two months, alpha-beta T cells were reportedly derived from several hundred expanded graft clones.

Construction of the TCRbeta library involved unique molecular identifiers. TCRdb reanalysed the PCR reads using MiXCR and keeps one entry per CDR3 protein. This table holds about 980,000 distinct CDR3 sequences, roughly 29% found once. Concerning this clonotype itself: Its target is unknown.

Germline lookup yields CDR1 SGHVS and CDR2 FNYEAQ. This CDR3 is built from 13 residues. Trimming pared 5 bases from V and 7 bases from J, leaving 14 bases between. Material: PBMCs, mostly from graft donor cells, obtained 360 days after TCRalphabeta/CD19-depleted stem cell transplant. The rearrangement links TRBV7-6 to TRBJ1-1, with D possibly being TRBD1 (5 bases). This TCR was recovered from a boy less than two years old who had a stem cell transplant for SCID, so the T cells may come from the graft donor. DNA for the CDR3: TGTGCCAGCAGCCCGAGGGACGGCCTTGAAGCTTTCTTT. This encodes CASSPRDGLEAFF.